This passage covers 16 T cell receptor beta chains from one sample sequenced in a study of blood T cell repertoires in COVID-19. The method was immunoSEQ multiplex PCR; TCRdb's version includes in-frame clones alone and lacks a portion of them. The sample lists some 170,000 clones, roughly 90% occurring once. The specimen was peripheral blood. The source of these receptors is a woman in her fifties or sixties with acute or convalescent COVID-19.

The chain joins TRBV6-5 to TRBJ2-7, with 7 bases matching TRBD1. From germline, CDR1 is MNHEY and CDR2 SVGAGI. The CDR3 totals 13 residues. The trim removed 8 bases at V and 3 bases at J, leaving 7 bases unmatched. This CDR3 reads CASVPGTVYEQYF. The DNA of the CDR3 is TGTGCCAGCGTCCCCGGGACAGTCTACGAGCAGTACTTC.

This chain uses TRBV19 with TRBJ1-2; D might be TRBD1 (5 bases). V shed 6 bases and J shed 5 bases, with 19 bases lying between them. The germline V gene encodes CDR1 LNHDA and CDR2 SQIVND (reference sequence). The CDR3 contains 15 residues. In nucleotides, the CDR3 is TGTGCCAGTAGCCTTAGTGGGGGGAAGTGGTATGGCTACACCTTC. Amino acids: CASSLSGGKWYGYTF.

V and J are TRBV4-3 and TRBJ2-7, with D possibly TRBD1 on 6 matching bases. V dropped 3 bases and J dropped 0 bases, with 18 bases sitting between them. The V gene's germline CDR1 is LGHNA and CDR2 YSLEER. The CDR3 loop spans 17 amino acids. DNA for the CDR3: TGCGCCAGCAGCCAGGATTTGATAGGGACACCCTCCTACGAGCAGTACTTC. This gives the protein CASSQDLIGTPSYEQYF.

The rearrangement links TRBV11-2 to TRBJ2-2; TRBD1 matches 10 bases. V was pared by 3 bases and J by 9 bases, with 10 bases of the junction left unmatched. CDR3 length equals 16 residues. Per the germline V gene, CDR1 is SGHAT and CDR2 is FQNNGV. CDR3 residues: CASSLEGQGLTRELFF. As DNA, the CDR3 is TGTGCCAGCAGCTTGGAGGGACAGGGGTTGACTAGGGAGCTGTTTTTT.

J is TRBJ2-1 and V is TRBV4-3; perhaps TRBD2 as D (6 bases). Germline-derived CDR1 and CDR2 are LGHNA and YSLEER. The CDR3 length is 16 residues. V was trimmed by 0 bases and J by 0 bases, leaving 9 bases between them. The CDR3 protein is CASSQDSGSSYNEQFF. The CDR3 region has the DNA TGCGCCAGCAGCCAAGATTCCGGGAGCTCCTACAATGAGCAGTTCTTC.

The J gene is TRBJ1-1, the V gene TRBV4-1; D unclear. The CDR3 totals 15 residues. Germline V gives CDR1 MGHRA, CDR2 YSYEKL. With 1 base removed from V and 4 bases from J, the gap between germline ends came to 13 bases. The CDR3 spells CASSQGRQASTEAFF. CDR3 DNA: TGCGCCAGCAGCCAAGGTCGGCAGGCCAGCACTGAAGCTTTCTTT.

The chain has TRBV18 and TRBJ1-4, with 10 positions matching TRBD1. From germline, CDR1 is KGHSH and CDR2 LQKENI. J gave up 13 bases and V 3 bases, and 11 bases lay outside the gene matches. CDR3 length: 15 amino acids. The chain's CDR3 is CASSPTGTGDYLLFF. The CDR3, as DNA: TGTGCCAGCTCACCCACCGGGACAGGGGATTATTTACTGTTTTTT.

This clone was recorded once. The chain has TRBV2 and TRBJ2-7; D is perhaps TRBD2 (7 bases). CDR3 length: 15 amino acids. Between the trimmed V and J ends, which lost 7 bases and 2 bases, there was a span of 18 bases. The germline V gene has CDR1 SNHLY and CDR2 FYNNEI. CDR3 in amino acids: CASTEGGGGAYEQYF. CDR3 nucleotides: TGTGCCAGCACCGAAGGAGGGGGAGGGGCCTACGAGCAGTACTTC. The entire variable domain, with the rest obtained from reference TRBV2 and TRBJ2-7, is as follows: EPEVTQTPSHQVTQMGQEVILRCVPISNHLYFYWYRQILGQKVEFLVSFYNNEISEKSEIFDDQFSVERPDGSNFTLKIRSTKLEDSAMYFCASTEGGGGAYEQYFGPGTRLTVT.

The V call is TRBV5-1, the J call TRBJ1-3, with 7 bases identical to TRBD1. Germline CDR1 and CDR2: SGHRS and YFSETQ. This CDR3 comprises 14 residues. The junction had 5 bases not matched to a gene; V was cut back by 4 bases and J by 4 bases. The DNA of the CDR3 is TGCGCCAGCAGCCTTGGACAGGCCGGAAACACCATATATTTT. Its translation: CASSLGQAGNTIYF.

The V and J genes are TRBV6-2 or TRBV6-3 and TRBJ1-1; tentative D call: TRBD1 (5 bases). The CDR3 consists of 14 residues. Trimming took 0 bases from V and 2 from J, leaving 7 bases between them. Per the germline V gene, CDR1 is MNHEY and CDR2 is SVGEGT. CDR3 amino acids: CASSYSDSNTEAFF. The CDR3 DNA reads as TGTGCCAGCAGTTACTCTGACAGCAACACTGAAGCTTTCTTT.

This chain uses TRBV4-1 with TRBJ1-1, with a weak D call TRBD1 (6 bases). The CDR3 is 16 amino acids. Trimming removed 6 bases at V and 0 bases at J, with 17 bases between. The germline gives CDR1 MGHRA, CDR2 YSYEKL. CDR3 in DNA: TGCGCCAGCAGTCTTGGATCACAGGGATTGAACACTGAAGCTTTCTTT. This sequence encodes CASSLGSQGLNTEAFF.

The chain recombines TRBV7-2 with TRBJ1-3; a possible D gene is TRBD1 (5 bases). V was shortened by 0 bases and J by 0 bases, with 9 bases between the two germline ends. The germline V gene encodes CDR1 SGHTA and CDR2 FQGNSA. This CDR3 comprises 16 residues. The CDR3 loop reads CASSLAGTSSGNTIYF. The DNA of the CDR3 is TGTGCCAGCAGCTTAGCGGGGACTAGCTCTGGAAACACCATATATTTT.

The J gene is TRBJ1-5, the V gene TRBV18, with 7 nucleotides matching TRBD1. The CDR3 runs 15 residues. The V segment lost 4 bases and the J segment 5 bases; nucleotides outside the gene matches: 8. Germline CDR1 KGHSH, CDR2 LQKENI. In DNA form, the CDR3 reads TGTGCCAGCTCACTCACAGGGGTTTACGATCAGCCCCAGCATTTT. Residues: CASSLTGVYDQPQHF. The full variable domain, its missing parts supplied by reference TRBV18 and TRBJ1-5, is NAGVMQNPRHLVRRRGQEARLRCSPMKGHSHVYWYRQLPEEGLKFMVYLQKENIIDESGMPKERFSAEFPKEGPSILRIQQVVRGDSAAYFCASSLTGVYDQPQHFGDGTRLSIL.

DNA for the CDR3: TGTGCCAGCAAGCAGGGGAACACTGAAGCTTTCTTT. Protein sequence: CASKQGNTEAFF. The V gene is TRBV19, the J gene TRBJ1-1, with TRBD1 as a possible D gene (5 bases). The CDR3 extends over 12 amino acids. V lost 9 bases and J 1 base, leaving 9 bases between the germline ends. Germline CDR1 LNHDA, CDR2 SQIVND (reference sequence).

The gene calls are TRBV15 and TRBJ2-2; D may be TRBD1 (6 bases). Deletions cut 0 bases from V and 0 bases from J, with 17 bases between. The CDR3 runs to 19 residues. Germline assignment: CDR1 LNHNV and CDR2 YYDKDF (reference sequence). The chain's CDR3 is CATSRDSSRQVANTGELFF. In nucleotides, the CDR3 is TGTGCCACCAGCAGAGATTCAAGTCGACAGGTCGCGAACACCGGGGAGCTGTTTTTT.

CDR3 loop: CAHTRAYNEQFF. DNA of the CDR3: TGTGCCCATACCCGGGCCTACAATGAGCAGTTCTTC. The chain uses TRBV12-3 or TRBV12-4 and TRBJ2-1, with unresolved D. The CDR3 sequence is 12 residues long. The V end lost 11 bases, the J end lost 2 bases, and 10 bases lay between the germline ends.